Given below is one T cell receptor (beta chain) in context. Its antigen has not been determined. Within one base of it there is no much larger clone, and no base qualities were kept. The CDR1 and CDR2 encoded by the germline V gene are MDHEN and SYDVKM. The CDR3 covers 14 residues, taking in both the cysteine and the phenylalanine. The read is trimmed to its CDR3 DNA, 42 bases read in frame from base 1. At the junction V is shortened by 5 bases and J by 2 bases, with 13 bases in between. This record belongs to a study of blood T cell repertoires in COVID-19 (dated by TCRdb to between 2020 and 2021). With respect to the entire study: Samples from collaborators originated in the United States, Italy and Spain and spanned both the acute and convalescent phases of COVID-19. Samples came from the ongoing ImmuneRACE study (first 160 participants) plus 1,254 subjects from 6 global collaborators. The prospective study material was composed of cDNA or gDNA derived from T cells, B-cell-depleted T cells, or PBMCs. The sample metadata nearly always contained a de-identified subject ID, COVID-19 status, age in years and sex. Deeply sampled blood TCRbeta repertoires from subjects exposed to, actively infected with, or recovered from COVID-19 were included in the dataset. Where available, HLA class I and class II types were taken from metadata supplied by the sample provider and were not determined by assay-based typing. The repertoires were released in a freely available public database intended as a resource for research on the immune response to SARS-CoV-2.

Points the paper makes about the study in general: The amount of clinical and demographic metadata varied by source and participant and was provided uncurated.

TCRbeta CDR3 regions were amplified from genomic DNA using the immunoSEQ Assay, a bias-controlled multiplex PCR. For the original study's pipeline: Nucleated cell counts per sample were estimated from amplification of reference gene primers within the assay. Sequence reads were collapsed and filtered to measure the absolute abundance of every unique TCRbeta CDR3 rearrangement. For each sample, productive Simpson clonality was calculated as the square root of Simpson's diversity index across productive rearrangements. Not all clones reach the TCRdb copy of this immuneACCESS table, which keeps in-frame sequences only. Checked studies attribute under half of the gap to unresolved V genes and leave the rest unexplained. The D gene and trimming were derived from the DNA, and the V and J assignments and clone size from that table. The sample table records about 230,000 clones; around 90% of these occur just once. The ten largest clonotypes hold approximately 11% of the sample.

Participants in the prospective study were enrolled through a virtual design, were aged roughly 18 to 100 years, and lived in roughly 26 United States geographic areas. In the prospective study, participants were assigned to cohorts based on the clinical history participants reported in a screening survey and a study questionnaire. Recovered participants in ImmuneRACE Cohort 3 were defined by two consecutive negative NP/OP PCR tests, clearance by a healthcare professional, or resolution of symptoms. In the prospective study, mobile phlebotomists collected whole blood, serum and a nasopharyngeal or oropharyngeal swab from each participant. Participants in the prospective study had the option to provide additional blood draws and questionnaires over a roughly 2-month period. Before DNA extraction, prospective study blood samples were shipped either frozen or at room temperature.

This TCR was recovered from a man aged 25-45 years who had recovered from COVID-19. Sample: PBMCs or T cells enriched from blood (not recorded which). Rearrangement joined TRBV28 to TRBJ2-7; a tentative D call is TRBD2 (5 bases match). The nucleotide sequence is given as TGTGCCAGCAGTCCACGACTACGCACCTACGAGCAGTACTTC. Protein translation: CASSPRLRTYEQYF.